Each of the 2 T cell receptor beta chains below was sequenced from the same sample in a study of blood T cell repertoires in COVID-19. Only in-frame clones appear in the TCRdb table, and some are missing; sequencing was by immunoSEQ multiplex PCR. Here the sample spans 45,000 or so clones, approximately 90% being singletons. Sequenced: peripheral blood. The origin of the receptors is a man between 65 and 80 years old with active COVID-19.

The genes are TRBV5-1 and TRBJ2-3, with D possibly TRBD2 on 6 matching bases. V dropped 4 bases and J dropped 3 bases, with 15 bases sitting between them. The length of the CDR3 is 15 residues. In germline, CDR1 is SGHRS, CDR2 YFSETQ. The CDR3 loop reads CASSLRAGITDTQYF. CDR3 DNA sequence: TGCGCCAGCAGCCTACGTGCGGGGATAACAGATACGCAGTATTTT.

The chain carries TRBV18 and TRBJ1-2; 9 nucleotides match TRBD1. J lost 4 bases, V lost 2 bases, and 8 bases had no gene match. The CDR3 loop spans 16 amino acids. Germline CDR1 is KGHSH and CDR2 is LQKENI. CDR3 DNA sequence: TGTGCCAGCTCACCAGGGGACAGGGTGACCGGCTATGGCTACACCTTC. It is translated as CASSPGDRVTGYGYTF.